This paragraph reports one T cell receptor (beta chain). Germline V CDR1 and CDR2: LNHNV, YYDKDF (reference sequence). The CDR3 covers 17 residues. V was clipped by 0 bases and J by 3 bases, with 15 bases between them. Original data processing: By means of reference gene primer amplification, nucleated cell counts were estimated. Sequencing was performed with immunoSEQ multiplex PCR; in TCRdb, only in-frame clones are kept and a portion is missing. From that table come the V and J calls and clone size; the DNA was used to work out D and trimming. Of around 200,000 clones in the sample, 70% to 90% were seen once. This entry belongs to a study of blood T cell repertoires in COVID-19.

The sequence came from a man between 65 and 85 years old with active or convalescent COVID-19. Sequencing used peripheral blood. This chain uses TRBV15 with TRBJ2-1, with D maybe TRBD2 (6 bases). The CDR3 bases are TGTGCCACCAGCAGAGAAGGACGGGGACTTGACTACAATGAGCAGTTCTTC. It codes for CATSREGRGLDYNEQFF.